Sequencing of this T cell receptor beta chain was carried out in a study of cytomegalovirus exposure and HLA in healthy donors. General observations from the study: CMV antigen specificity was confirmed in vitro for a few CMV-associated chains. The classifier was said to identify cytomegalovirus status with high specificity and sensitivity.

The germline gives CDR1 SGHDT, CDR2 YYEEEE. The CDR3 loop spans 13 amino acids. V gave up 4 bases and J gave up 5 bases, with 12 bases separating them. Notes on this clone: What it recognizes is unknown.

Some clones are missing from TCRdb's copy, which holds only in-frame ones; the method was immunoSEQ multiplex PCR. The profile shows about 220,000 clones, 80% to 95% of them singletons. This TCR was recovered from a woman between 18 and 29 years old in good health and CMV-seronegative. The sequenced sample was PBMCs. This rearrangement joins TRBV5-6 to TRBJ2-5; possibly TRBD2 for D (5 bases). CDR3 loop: CASSLSGWETQYF. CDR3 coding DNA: TGTGCCAGCAGCCTGTCGGGGTGGGAGACCCAGTACTTC.